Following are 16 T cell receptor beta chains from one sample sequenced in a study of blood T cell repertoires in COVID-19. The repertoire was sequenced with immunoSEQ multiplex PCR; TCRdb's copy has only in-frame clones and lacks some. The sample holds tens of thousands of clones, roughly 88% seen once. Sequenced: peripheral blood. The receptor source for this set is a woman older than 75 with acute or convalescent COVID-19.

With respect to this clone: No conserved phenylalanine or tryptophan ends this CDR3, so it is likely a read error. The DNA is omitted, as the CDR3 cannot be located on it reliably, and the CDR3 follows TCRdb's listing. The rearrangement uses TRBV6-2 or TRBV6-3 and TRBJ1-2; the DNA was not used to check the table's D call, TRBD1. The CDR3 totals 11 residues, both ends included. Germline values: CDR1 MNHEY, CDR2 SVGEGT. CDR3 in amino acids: CASSYRTVSPS.

CDR3 nucleotides: TGCGCCAGCAGCTTTATCGGGGAGGGCACTGAAGCTTTCTTT. As protein: CASSFIGEGTEAFF. The genes are TRBV5-1 and TRBJ1-1; unclear D gene. V was clipped by 2 bases and J by 4 bases, with 12 bases between them. CDR1 is SGHRS, CDR2 YFSETQ, per germline. This CDR3 is built from 14 residues.

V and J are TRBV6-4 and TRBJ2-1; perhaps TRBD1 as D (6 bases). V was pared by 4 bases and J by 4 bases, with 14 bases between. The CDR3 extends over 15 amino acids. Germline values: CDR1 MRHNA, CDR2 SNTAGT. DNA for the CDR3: TGTGCCAGCAGTGCCACCGGGACAAGTTACAATGAGCAGTTCTTC. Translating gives CASSATGTSYNEQFF.

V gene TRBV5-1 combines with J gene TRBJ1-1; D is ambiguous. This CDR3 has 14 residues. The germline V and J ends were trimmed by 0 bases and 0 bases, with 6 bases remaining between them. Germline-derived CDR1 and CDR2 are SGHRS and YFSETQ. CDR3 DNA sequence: TGCGCCAGCAGCTTGGACGCAGTGAACACTGAAGCTTTCTTT. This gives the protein CASSLDAVNTEAFF.

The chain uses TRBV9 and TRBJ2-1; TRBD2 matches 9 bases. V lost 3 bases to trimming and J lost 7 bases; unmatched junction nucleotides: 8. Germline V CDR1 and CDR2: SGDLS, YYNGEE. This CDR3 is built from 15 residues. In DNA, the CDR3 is TGTGCCAGCAGCGGGGGACTAGCCATCGGAAATGAGCAGTTCTTC. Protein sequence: CASSGGLAIGNEQFF.

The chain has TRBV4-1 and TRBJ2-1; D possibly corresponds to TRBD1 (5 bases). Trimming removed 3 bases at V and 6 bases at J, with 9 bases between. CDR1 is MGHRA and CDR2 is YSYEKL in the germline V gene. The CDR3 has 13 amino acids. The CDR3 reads CASSHPGRNEQFF. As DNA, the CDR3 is TGCGCCAGCAGCCACCCAGGGCGCAATGAGCAGTTCTTC.

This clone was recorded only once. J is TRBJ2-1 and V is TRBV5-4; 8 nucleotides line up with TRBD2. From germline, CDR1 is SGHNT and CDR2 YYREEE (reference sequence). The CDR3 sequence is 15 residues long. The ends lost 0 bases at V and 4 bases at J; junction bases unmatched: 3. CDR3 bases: TGTGCCAGCAGCTTGGGACTAGCGACTTACAATGAGCAGTTCTTC. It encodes CASSLGLATYNEQFF.

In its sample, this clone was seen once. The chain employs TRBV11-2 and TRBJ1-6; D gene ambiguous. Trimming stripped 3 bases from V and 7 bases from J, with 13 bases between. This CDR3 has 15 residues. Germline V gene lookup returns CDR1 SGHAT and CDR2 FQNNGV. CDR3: CASSLGDIRNSPLHF. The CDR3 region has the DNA TGTGCCAGCAGCTTGGGTGACATAAGGAATTCACCCCTCCACTTT.

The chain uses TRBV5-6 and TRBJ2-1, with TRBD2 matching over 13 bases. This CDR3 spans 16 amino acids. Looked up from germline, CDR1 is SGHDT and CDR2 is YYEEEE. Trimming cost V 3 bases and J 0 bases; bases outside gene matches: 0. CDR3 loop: CASSWTSGSSYNEQFF. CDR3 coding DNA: TGTGCCAGCAGCTGGACTAGCGGGAGCTCCTACAATGAGCAGTTCTTC.

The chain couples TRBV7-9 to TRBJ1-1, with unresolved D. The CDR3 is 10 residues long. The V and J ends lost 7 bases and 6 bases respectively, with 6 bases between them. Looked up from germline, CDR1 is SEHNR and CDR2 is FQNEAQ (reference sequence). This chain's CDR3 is CASTPAEAFF. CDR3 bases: TGTGCCAGCACCCCCGCTGAAGCTTTCTTT.

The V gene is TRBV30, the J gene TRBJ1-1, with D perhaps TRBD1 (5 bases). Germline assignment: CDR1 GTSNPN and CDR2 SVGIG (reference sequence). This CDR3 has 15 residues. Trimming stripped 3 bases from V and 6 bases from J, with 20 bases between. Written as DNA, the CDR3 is TGTGCCTGGAGCCCAATAATTGGACGGGGGGCTGAAGCTTTCTTT. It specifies CAWSPIIGRGAEAFF.

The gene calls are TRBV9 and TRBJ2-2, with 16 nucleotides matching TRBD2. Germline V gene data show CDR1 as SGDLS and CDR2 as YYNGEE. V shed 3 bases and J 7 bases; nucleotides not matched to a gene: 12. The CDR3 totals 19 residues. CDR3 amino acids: CASSATGTSGGAGNGELFF. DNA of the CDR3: TGTGCCAGCAGCGCGACCGGGACTAGCGGGGGGGCTGGGAACGGGGAGCTGTTTTTT.

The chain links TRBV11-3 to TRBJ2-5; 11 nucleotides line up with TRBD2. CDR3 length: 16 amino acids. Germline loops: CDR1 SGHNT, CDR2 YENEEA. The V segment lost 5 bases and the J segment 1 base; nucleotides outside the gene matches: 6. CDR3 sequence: CASSHKGTSGQETQYF. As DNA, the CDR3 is TGTGCCAGCAGCCACAAGGGGACTAGCGGCCAAGAGACCCAGTACTTC.

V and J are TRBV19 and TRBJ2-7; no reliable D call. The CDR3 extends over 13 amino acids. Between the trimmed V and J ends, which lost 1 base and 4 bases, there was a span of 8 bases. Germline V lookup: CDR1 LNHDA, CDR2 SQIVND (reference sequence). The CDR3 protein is CASSIGPGYEQYV. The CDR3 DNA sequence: TGTGCCAGTAGTATAGGCCCGGGTTACGAGCAGTACGTC.

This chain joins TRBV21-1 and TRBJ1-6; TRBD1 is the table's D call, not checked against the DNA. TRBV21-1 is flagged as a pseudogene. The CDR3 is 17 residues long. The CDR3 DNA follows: TGTGCCAGCAGCTTAACCGGGACAGGGCCCTATAATTCACCCCTCCACTTT. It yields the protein CASSLTGTGPYNSPLHF.

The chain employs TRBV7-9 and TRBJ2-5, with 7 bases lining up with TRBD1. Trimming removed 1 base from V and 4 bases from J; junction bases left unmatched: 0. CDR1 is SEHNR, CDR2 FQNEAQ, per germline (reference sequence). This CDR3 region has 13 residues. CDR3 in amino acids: CASSLDRGETQYF. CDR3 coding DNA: TGTGCCAGCAGCTTAGACAGGGGAGAGACCCAGTACTTC.